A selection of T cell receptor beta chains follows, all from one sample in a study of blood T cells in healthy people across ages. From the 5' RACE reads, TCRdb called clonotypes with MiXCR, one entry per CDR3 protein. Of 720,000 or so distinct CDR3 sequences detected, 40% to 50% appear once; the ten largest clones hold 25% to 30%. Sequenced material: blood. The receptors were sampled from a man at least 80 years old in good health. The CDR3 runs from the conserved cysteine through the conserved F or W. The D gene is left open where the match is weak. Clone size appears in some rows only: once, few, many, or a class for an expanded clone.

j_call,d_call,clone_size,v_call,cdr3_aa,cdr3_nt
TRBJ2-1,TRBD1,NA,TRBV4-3,CASSPRRQGDEQFF,TGCGCCAGCAGCCCCCGTCGACAGGGGGACGAGCAGTTCTTC
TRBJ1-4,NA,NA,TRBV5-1,CASSPSGGDEKLFF,TGCGCCAGCAGCCCCTCAGGAGGGGATGAAAAACTGTTTTTT
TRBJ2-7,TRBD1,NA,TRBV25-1,CASSPTGATYEQYF,TGTGCCAGCAGTCCCACAGGGGCGACCTACGAGCAGTACTTC
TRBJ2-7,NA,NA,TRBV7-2,CASSLARGPSYEQYF,TGTGCCAGCAGCTTAGCGCGGGGACCATCCTACGAGCAGTACTTC
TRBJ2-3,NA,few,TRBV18,CASSRDGGDTQYF,TGTGCCAGCTCACGGGATGGGGGAGATACGCAGTATTTT
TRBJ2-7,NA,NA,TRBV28,CASSLTAGSDYGQYF,TGTGCCAGCAGTTTAACCGCGGGCAGCGATTACGGGCAGTACTTC
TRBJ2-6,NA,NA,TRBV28,CASRPTEAGANVLTF,TGTGCCAGCAGACCAACAGAAGCTGGGGCCAACGTCCTGACTTTC
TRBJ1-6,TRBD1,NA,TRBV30,CAWSVRSRGLDLLHF,TGTGCCTGGAGTGTACGAAGCAGGGGGCTAGATCTCCTCCACTTT
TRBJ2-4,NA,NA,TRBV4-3,CASVHRVAKNIQYF,TGCGCCAGCGTCCACAGAGTAGCCAAAAACATTCAGTACTTC
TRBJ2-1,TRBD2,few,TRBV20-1,CSASRLAGGETQFF,TGCAGTGCTTCTAGACTAGCGGGAGGAGAGACCCAGTTCTTC
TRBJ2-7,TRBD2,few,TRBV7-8,CASSLTAGGRSYEQYF,TGTGCCAGCAGCTTAACGGCGGGGGGTCGTTCCTACGAGCAGTACTTC
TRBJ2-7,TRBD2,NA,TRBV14,CASSQGGPSLAGGPYNEQYF,TGTGCCAGCAGCCAAGGGGGCCCTTCACTAGCGGGAGGGCCTTACAATGAGCAGTACTTC
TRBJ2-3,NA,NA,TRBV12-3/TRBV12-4,CASSLLGGQGDTQYF,TGTGCCAGCAGTTTACTCGGGGGGCAGGGAGATACGCAGTATTTT
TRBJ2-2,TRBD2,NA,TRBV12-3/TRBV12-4,CASSFGSGRNTGGLFF,TGTGCCAGCAGTTTCGGGAGCGGGAGGAACACCGGGGGGCTGTTTTTT
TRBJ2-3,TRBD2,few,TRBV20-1,CSAYDSGGGPPDTQYF,TGCAGTGCTTATGACAGCGGGGGGGGCCCCCCAGATACGCAGTATTTT
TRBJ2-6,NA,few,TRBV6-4,CASSDRAGANVLTF,TGTGCCAGCAGTGACAGGGCTGGGGCCAACGTCCTGACTTTC
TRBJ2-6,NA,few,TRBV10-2,CASSAETSGANVLTF,TGCGCCAGCAGTGCGGAAACCTCTGGGGCCAACGTCCTGACTTTC
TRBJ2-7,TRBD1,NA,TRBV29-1,CSVAYRGSSYEQYF,TGCAGCGTTGCCTACAGGGGAAGCTCCTACGAGCAGTACTTC
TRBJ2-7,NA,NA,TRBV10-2,CASSTNDAYEQYF,TGCGCCAGCAGCACTAACGACGCCTACGAGCAGTACTTC
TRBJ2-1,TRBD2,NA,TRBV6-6,CASSYRGGGPYNEQFF,TGTGCCAGCAGTTACCGGGGCGGGGGGCCATACAATGAGCAGTTCTTC
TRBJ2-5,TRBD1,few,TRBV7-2,CASSQGQGFQETQYF,TGTGCCAGCAGCCAGGGACAGGGGTTTCAAGAGACCCAGTACTTC
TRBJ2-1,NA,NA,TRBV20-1,CSATPGGLEGEQFF,TGCAGCGCTACACCTGGGGGTTTAGAGGGTGAGCAGTTCTTC
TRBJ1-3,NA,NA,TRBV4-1,CASSQDKRQRYPLSGNTIYF,TGCGCCAGCAGCCAAGATAAGAGACAACGGTACCCTCTCTCTGGAAACACCATATATTTT
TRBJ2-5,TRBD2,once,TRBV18,CASSPGRAGVGPIETQYF,TGTGCCAGCTCACCAGGACGGGCGGGAGTGGGACCAATAGAGACCCAGTACTTC
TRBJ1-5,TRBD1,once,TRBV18,CAISPQRQGEQPQHF,TGTGCCATCTCACCCCAGAGACAGGGAGAACAGCCCCAGCATTTT
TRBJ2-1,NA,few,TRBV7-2,CASSLQSREQFF,TGTGCCAGCAGCTTACAAAGTCGGGAGCAGTTCTTC
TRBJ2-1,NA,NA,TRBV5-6,CASSLAGQETQFF,TGTGCCAGCAGCCTTGCGGGACAAGAGACCCAGTTCTTC
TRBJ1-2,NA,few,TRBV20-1,CSAISARDPWGYTF,TGCAGTGCTATTTCGGCCAGGGACCCTTGGGGCTACACCTTC
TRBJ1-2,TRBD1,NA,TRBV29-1,CSVTGGYGYTF,TGCAGCGTGACAGGGGGGTATGGCTACACCTTC
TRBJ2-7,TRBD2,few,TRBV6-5,CASKTAGTRDYEQYF,TGTGCCAGCAAAACAGCCGGGACTAGGGACTACGAGCAGTACTTC
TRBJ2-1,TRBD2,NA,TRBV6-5,CASSYSSSSGRENEQFF,TGTGCCAGCAGTTACTCGAGTTCCAGCGGGAGGGAAAATGAGCAGTTCTTC
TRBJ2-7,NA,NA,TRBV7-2,CASSLARDGVEKTLYF,TGTGCCAGCAGCTTAGCGCGTGACGGGGTAGAAAAGACCCTGTACTTC
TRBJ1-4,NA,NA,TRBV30,CAWSVLREKLFF,TGTGCCTGGAGTGTACTACGGGAAAAACTGTTTTTT
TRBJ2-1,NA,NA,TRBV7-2,CASSVGRANEQFF,TGTGCCAGCAGCGTAGGCAGGGCGAATGAGCAGTTCTTC
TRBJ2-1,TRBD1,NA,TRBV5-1,CASGTGGNIDEQFF,TGCGCCAGTGGGACAGGGGGCAATATCGATGAGCAGTTCTTC
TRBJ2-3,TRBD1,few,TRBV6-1,CASSGRQGRTDTQYF,TGTGCCAGCAGTGGAAGACAGGGGAGGACAGATACGCAGTATTTT
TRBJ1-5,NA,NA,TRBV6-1,CASKWGGQNQPQHF,TGTGCCAGCAAGTGGGGGGGGCAGAATCAGCCCCAGCATTTT
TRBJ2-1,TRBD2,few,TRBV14,CASSRLRGAGVGEQFF,TGTGCCAGCAGCCGCCTCCGGGGAGCGGGAGTGGGTGAGCAGTTCTTC
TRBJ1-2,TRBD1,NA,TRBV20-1,CSAETGALGYGYTF,TGCAGTGCCGAGACAGGGGCCCTAGGCTATGGCTACACCTTC
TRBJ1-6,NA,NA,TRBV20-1,CSARDGRLPHSPLHF,TGCAGTGCTAGAGATGGCCGCCTCCCACATTCACCCCTCCACTTT
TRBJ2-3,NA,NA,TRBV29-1,CSVGSVPGRTDAQYF,TGCAGCGTTGGCTCAGTTCCGGGGCGAACAGATGCGCAGTATTTT
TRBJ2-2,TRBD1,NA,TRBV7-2,CASSLPGTGKEGELFF,TGTGCCAGCAGCTTACCCGGGACAGGGAAGGAAGGGGAGCTGTTTTTT
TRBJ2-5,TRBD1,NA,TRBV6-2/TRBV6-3,CASRSQGARLETQYF,TGTGCCAGCAGATCACAGGGGGCGCGATTGGAGACCCAGTACTTC
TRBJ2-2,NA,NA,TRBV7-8,CASSLANSRTGELFF,TGTGCCAGCAGCTTAGCAAATAGTCGCACCGGGGAGCTGTTTTTT
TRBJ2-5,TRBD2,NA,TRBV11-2,CASSLGTSGNQETQYF,TGTGCCAGCAGCCTAGGGACTAGCGGGAACCAAGAGACCCAGTACTTC
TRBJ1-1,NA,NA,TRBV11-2,CASSLDMGRNTEAFF,TGTGCCAGCAGCTTAGATATGGGTCGGAACACTGAAGCTTTCTTT
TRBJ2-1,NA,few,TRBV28,CAIRGPSSYNEQFF,TGTGCCATTCGCGGGCCGAGCTCCTACAATGAGCAGTTCTTC
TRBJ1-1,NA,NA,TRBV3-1,CASSQVPDAEAFF,TGTGCCAGCAGCCAAGTACCTGACGCTGAAGCTTTCTTT
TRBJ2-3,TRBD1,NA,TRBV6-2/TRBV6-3,CASSYSSPGQLITDTQYF,TGTGCCAGCAGTTACTCGAGTCCGGGACAGCTTATCACAGATACGCAGTATTTT
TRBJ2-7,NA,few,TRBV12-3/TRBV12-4,CASSFRDTPSYEQYF,TGTGCCAGCAGCTTCCGGGACACTCCCTCCTACGAGCAGTACTTC
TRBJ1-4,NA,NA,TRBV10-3,CAIRGDLGREKLFF,TGTGCCATCAGGGGGGACCTGGGTCGAGAAAAACTGTTTTTT
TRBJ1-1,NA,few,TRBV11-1,CASSLVPGTEAFF,TGTGCCAGCAGTCTAGTCCCAGGAACTGAAGCTTTCTTT
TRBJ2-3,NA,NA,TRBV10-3,CAIEGTSTDTQYF,TGTGCTATCGAGGGGACAAGCACAGATACGCAGTATTTT
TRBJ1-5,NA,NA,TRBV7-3,CASSSNDRRTGWQHSNQPQHF,TGTGCCAGCAGTTCAAACGACCGCCGGACCGGGTGGCAACATAGCAATCAGCCCCAGCATTTT
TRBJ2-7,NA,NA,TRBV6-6,CASSYGGAKYNEQYF,TGTGCCAGCAGTTACGGGGGGGCAAAGTACAATGAGCAGTACTTC
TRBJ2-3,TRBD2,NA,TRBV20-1,CSARDSSGGAEDTQYF,TGCAGTGCTAGAGACTCTAGCGGGGGGGCAGAAGATACGCAGTATTTT
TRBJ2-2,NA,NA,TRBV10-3,CAISELAPGELFF,TGTGCCATCAGTGAGCTGGCGCCCGGGGAGCTGTTTTTT
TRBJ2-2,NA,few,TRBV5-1,CASSLDRTGELFF,TGCGCCAGCAGCTTGGACAGGACCGGGGAGCTGTTTTTT
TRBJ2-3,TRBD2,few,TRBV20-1,CSAPPTSGSTRWDTQYF,TGCAGTGCTCCACCGACTAGCGGGAGTACTAGGTGGGATACGCAGTATTTT